This note documents a single T cell receptor (beta chain) sequence. Germline loops: CDR1 SQVTM, CDR2 ANQGSEA. Trimming at V came to 6 bases and at J to 1 base, leaving 13 bases not matched to a gene. CDR3 length equals 16 residues. In the source study's methods: Estimated nucleated cell counts came from reference gene primer amplification. The table came from immunoSEQ multiplex PCR; TCRdb's copy has only in-frame clones and leaves some out. V and J calls and clone size are as listed in that table; D and trimming were resolved from the DNA. The sample yields 250,000 or so clones, approximately 82% seen once. This sample is part of a study of blood T cell repertoires in COVID-19. About the research overall: The study drew acute and convalescent COVID-19 samples from the United States, Italy and Spain. The cDNA or gDNA used as material had been derived from T cells, B-cell-depleted T cells, or PBMCs.

The chain carries TRBV29-1 and TRBJ2-7, with TRBD1 matching over 9 bases. Sequenced sample: peripheral blood. This sequence was found in a woman of 80 years or more with acute or convalescent COVID-19. The CDR3 is CSVQGEGTGRSYEQYF. The CDR3 coding sequence is TGCAGCGTCCAAGGGGAGGGGACAGGGAGGTCCTACGAGCAGTACTTC.